This TCR beta chain emerged from a study of T cell repertoires in cytomegalovirus infection. Worth noting for this clonotype: The antigen is undetermined.

One entry per CDR3 protein, called by TCRdb with MiXCR from the reads. In the table there are tens of thousands of distinct CDR3 sequences, 20% of which are singletons. Trimming took off 6 bases at V and 3 bases at J, with 11 bases between the two ends. Looked up from germline, CDR1 is MDHEN and CDR2 is SYDVKM. The CDR3 runs to 13 residues. The material was CD8+ T cells from cultured PBMCs, obtained from culture after CMV antigen stimulation. The receptor was derived from a human donor in good health (CMV status not recorded). Some clones in this sample may be carry-over from other donors' samples. The J gene is TRBJ1-1, the V gene TRBV28; D is unclear. The CDR3 region has the DNA TGTGCCAGCAGCCATTTTGAGGACACTGAAGCTTTCTTT. It encodes CASSHFEDTEAFF.